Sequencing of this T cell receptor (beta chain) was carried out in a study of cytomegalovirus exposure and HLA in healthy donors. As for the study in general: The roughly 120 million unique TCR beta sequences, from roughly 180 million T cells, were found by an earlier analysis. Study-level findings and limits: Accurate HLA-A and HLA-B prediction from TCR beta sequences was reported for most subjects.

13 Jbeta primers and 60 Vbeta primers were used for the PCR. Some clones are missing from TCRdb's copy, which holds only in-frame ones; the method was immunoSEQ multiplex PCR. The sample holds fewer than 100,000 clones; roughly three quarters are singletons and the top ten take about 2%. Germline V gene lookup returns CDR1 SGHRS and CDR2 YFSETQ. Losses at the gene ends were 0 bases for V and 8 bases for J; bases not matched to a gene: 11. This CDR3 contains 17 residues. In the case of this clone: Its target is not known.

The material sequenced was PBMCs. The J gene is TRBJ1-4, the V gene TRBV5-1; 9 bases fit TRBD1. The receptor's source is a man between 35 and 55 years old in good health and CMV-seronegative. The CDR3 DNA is TGCGCCAGCAGCTTGGGCGGACAGGGGTTCTTGAGGGAAAAACTGTTTTTT. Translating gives CASSLGGQGFLREKLFF.